These T cell receptor beta chains were read from a single sample in a study of cytomegalovirus exposure and HLA in healthy donors. Sequencing was performed with immunoSEQ multiplex PCR; in TCRdb, only in-frame clones are kept and a portion is missing. Of about 160,000 clones in the sample, about 84% were seen once. The sample taken for sequencing was PBMCs. All receptors come from a man aged 45-65 years in good health and CMV-seropositive. The CDR3 runs from the conserved cysteine through the conserved F or W. D genes are given only for firm matches. Only some rows state a clone size, as once, few, many or a class for expanded clones.

J	D	size	V	length	DNA	CDR3
TRBJ2-3	NA	NA	TRBV4-1	14	TGCGCCAGCAGCCAAGATGGAGACACAGATACGCAGTATTTT	CASSQDGDTDTQYF
TRBJ2-7	NA	NA	TRBV2	12	TGTGCCAGCAGTGATCGGTCCTACGAGCAGTACTTC	CASSDRSYEQYF
TRBJ1-1	NA	NA	TRBV29-1	14	TGCAGCGTTGGCTTGCTGACTAGGCAAACTGAAGCTTTCTTT	CSVGLLTRQTEAFF
TRBJ2-7	NA	few	TRBV6-5	11	TGTGCCAGCAGGAGCTCCTACGAGCAGTACTTC	CASRSSYEQYF
TRBJ2-7	TRBD1	NA	TRBV6-5	15	TGTGCCAGCAGCCCGTCTAGGGGGCCCAGGCACGAGCAGTACTTC	CASSPSRGPRHEQYF
TRBJ1-2	NA	NA	TRBV28	15	TGTGCCAGCAGAACCTACAGGGAAACTAACTATGGCTACACCTTC	CASRTYRETNYGYTF
TRBJ2-4	TRBD1	NA	TRBV20-1	11	TGCAGTGCTAGAAACAGGGGAATTCAGTACTTC	CSARNRGIQYF
TRBJ2-1	TRBD2	once	TRBV12-5	14	TGTGCTAGTGGCACGGGAGGCTCCTACAATGAGCAGTTCTTC	CASGTGGSYNEQFF
TRBJ2-5	TRBD1	NA	TRBV2	13	TGTGCCAGCAGTACAGGGGGCCTGGAGACCCAGTACTTC	CASSTGGLETQYF
TRBJ1-2	NA	once	TRBV18	16	TGTGCCAGCTCACCACCTCTAGGTGCGCCTAACTATGGCTACACCTTC	CASSPPLGAPNYGYTF
TRBJ2-6	TRBD1	NA	TRBV5-1	18	TGCGCCAGCAGCTTGGTAGGACAGGGCTCCTCTGGGGCCAACGTCCTGACTTTC	CASSLVGQGSSGANVLTF
TRBJ2-1	TRBD1	NA	TRBV28	12	TGTGCCATTAGACAGGGATACAATGAGCAGTTCTTC	CAIRQGYNEQFF
TRBJ2-2	TRBD2	once	TRBV28	16	TGTGCCAGCAGCCTTCCTCTAGCGGGGCTCACCGGGGAGCTGTTTTTT	CASSLPLAGLTGELFF
TRBJ2-1	TRBD1	NA	TRBV19	19	TGTGCCAGTAGTATAGGTTTTTGGGGACAGGGCTCTACCTACAATGAGCAGTTCTTC	CASSIGFWGQGSTYNEQFF
TRBJ1-4	NA	NA	TRBV6-6	15	TGTGCCAGCAGCCCCCCCAGGGGTATTCGGGAAAAACTGTTTTTT	CASSPPRGIREKLFF
TRBJ2-3	NA	NA	TRBV11-3	14	TGTGCCAGCAGCCCGACAGCTAGCACAGATACGCAGTATTTT	CASSPTASTDTQYF
TRBJ1-1	NA	NA	TRBV29-1	14	TGCAGCACTTGCTTGGGGGGAACGAACACTGAAGCTTTCTTT	CSTCLGGTNTEAFF
TRBJ1-1	TRBD1	NA	TRBV19	14	TGTGCCAGTAGTATCGGACAGGGGTACACTGAAGCTTTCTTT	CASSIGQGYTEAFF
TRBJ2-5	NA	NA	TRBV28	14	TGTGCCAGCAGTTTACCCAGGGGTTTTGAGACCCAGTACTTC	CASSLPRGFETQYF
TRBJ2-7	TRBD1	NA	TRBV19	16	TGTGCCAGTAGCCCACAATCGGTGACAGGGGTCTACGAGCAGTACTTC	CASSPQSVTGVYEQYF
TRBJ2-7	NA	NA	TRBV6-4	14	TGTGCCAGCAGTAGTAGACAGGTACTCGGCGAGCAGTACTTC	CASSSRQVLGEQYF
TRBJ1-4	NA	NA	TRBV7-9	12	TGTGCCAGCAGCTTAGCTTCGGGAAAACTGTTTTTT	CASSLASGKLFF
TRBJ1-6	NA	few	TRBV5-6	15	TGTGCCAGCAGCAGTTTGACGGAGTCGTATTCACCCCTCCACTTT	CASSSLTESYSPLHF
TRBJ1-2	NA	NA	TRBV9	15	TGTGCCAGCAGCGCCAGTACCGGGGAGGGTTATGGCTACACCTTC	CASSASTGEGYGYTF
TRBJ1-2	NA	NA	TRBV18	17	TGTGCCAGCTCACGAAACAGACAGGCCCTCCAGGGCTATGGCTACACCTTC	CASSRNRQALQGYGYTF
TRBJ1-4	TRBD1	once	TRBV4-1	16	TGCGCCAGCAGCCGGCAGACGGGACAGGGGTATGAAAAACTGTTTTTT	CASSRQTGQGYEKLFF
TRBJ1-4	TRBD1	few	TRBV6-5	14	TGTGCCAGCAGTTATCACGGACAGGGAGGAAAACTGTTTTTT	CASSYHGQGGKLFF
TRBJ1-6	TRBD1	NA	TRBV5-1	16	TGCGCCAGCAGCTTGGCCGGGACAGACGCTAATTCACCCCTCCACTTT	CASSLAGTDANSPLHF
TRBJ1-4	NA	NA	TRBV2	13	TGTGCCAGCAGTAGACAGCTTAATGAAAAACTGTTTTTT	CASSRQLNEKLFF
TRBJ2-1	TRBD2	NA	TRBV28	17	TGTGCCAGCAGTCCCCTCGAAGCTAGCGGGAGAATCATAAAGCAGTTCTTC	CASSPLEASGRIIKQFF
TRBJ1-1	TRBD1	once	TRBV20-1	10	TGCAGTGCTACGACAGGGCTGGCTTTCTTT	CSATTGLAFF
TRBJ2-3	NA	NA	TRBV5-1	14	TGCGCCAGCAGCTTGGAGGGCCGGGGGGATACGCAGTATTTT	CASSLEGRGDTQYF
TRBJ2-2	NA	NA	TRBV18	14	TGTGCCAGCTCACCACCGAGGTACACCGGGGAGCTGTTTTTT	CASSPPRYTGELFF
TRBJ1-1	NA	NA	TRBV4-1	18	TGCGCCAGCAGCCAAGACGGGGGAGGGGACATGATGAACACTGAAGCTTTCTTT	CASSQDGGGDMMNTEAFF
TRBJ2-1	TRBD2	few	TRBV6-6	16	TGTGCCAGCAGTTCGAAGGGACTAGCGGGGTACAATGAGCAGTTCTTC	CASSSKGLAGYNEQFF
TRBJ2-2	TRBD1	NA	TRBV7-3	16	TGTGCCAGCAGCCACCCGGGACAGGGAAACACCGGGGAGCTGTTTTTT	CASSHPGQGNTGELFF
TRBJ2-2	TRBD2	NA	TRBV6-6	15	TGTGCCAGCAGTTACGGGGGGGTGAACACCGGGGAGCTGTTTTTT	CASSYGGVNTGELFF
TRBJ2-3	TRBD2	few	TRBV2	14	TGTGCCAGCCGCGGGGGGGCCCCCACAGATACGCAGTATTTT	CASRGGAPTDTQYF
TRBJ2-3	NA	NA	TRBV2	14	TGTGCCAGCAGGAGGCGGGACTCCACAGATACGCAGTATTTT	CASRRRDSTDTQYF
TRBJ2-7	TRBD1	NA	TRBV4-1	15	TGCGCCAGCAGCCAAGAGGACAGGGTTTTCTACGAGCAGTACTTC	CASSQEDRVFYEQYF
TRBJ1-5	TRBD1	NA	TRBV7-8	16	TGTGCCAGCAGCGCATCCCGGGACAGGGCGAATCAGCCCCAGCATTTT	CASSASRDRANQPQHF
TRBJ1-1	NA	NA	TRBV7-8	13	TGTGCCAGCAGCTTAGCGCTCGGAGACGAAGCTTTCTTT	CASSLALGDEAFF
TRBJ1-1	TRBD1	few	TRBV5-1	14	TGCGCCAGCAGCAGACAGGGGATGAACACTGAAGCTTTCTTT	CASSRQGMNTEAFF
TRBJ2-1	NA	once	TRBV6-1	12	TGTGCCACCCAAGAGTTAGGAGATGAGCAGTTCTTC	CATQELGDEQFF
TRBJ1-2	NA	NA	TRBV7-9	16	TGTGCCAGCAGCCCAGCTGGGTCAACCAGGTTAGGTGGCTACACCTTC	CASSPAGSTRLGGYTF
TRBJ1-5	NA	NA	TRBV5-1	15	TGCGCCAGCAGCTTGGAGGCAGGCGGCAATCAGCCCCAGCATTTT	CASSLEAGGNQPQHF
TRBJ2-1	NA	NA	TRBV18	12	TGTGCCAGCTCACCACCGAACAGGGAGCAGTTCTTC	CASSPPNREQFF
TRBJ1-5	TRBD1	few	TRBV4-3	13	TGCGCCAGCAGCCAACAGGGGGGACAGCCCCAGCATTTT	CASSQQGGQPQHF
TRBJ1-2	NA	NA	TRBV18	14	TGTGCCAGCTCACCACAGACAGTTAACTATGGCTACACCTTC	CASSPQTVNYGYTF
TRBJ1-5	NA	NA	TRBV23-1	19	TGCGCCAGCAGGCCCCCATCATCAGGACAGACTGATAGCAATCAGCCCCAGCATTTT	CASRPPSSGQTDSNQPQHF
TRBJ2-7	NA	NA	TRBV11-1	12	TGTGCCAGCAGCTCAGGGAAGAGGGAGCAGTACTTC	CASSSGKREQYF
TRBJ2-7	NA	NA	TRBV5-5	14	TGTGCCAGCAGCTTGCATCCCAGGGCCTACGAGCAGTACTTC	CASSLHPRAYEQYF
TRBJ2-1	NA	NA	TRBV5-1	13	TGCGCCAGCAGCATTACACAGGGAAATGAGCAGTTCTTC	CASSITQGNEQFF
TRBJ1-5	NA	once	TRBV28	15	TGTGCCAGCAGTTTAAGTGGGGGGGGCAATCAGCCCCAGCATTTT	CASSLSGGGNQPQHF
TRBJ2-4	NA	NA	TRBV15	17	TGTGCCACCAGCAGAGGAAAAGATGACGGGGCCAAAAACATTCAGTACTTC	CATSRGKDDGAKNIQYF
TRBJ1-5	NA	once	TRBV27	13	TGTGCCAGCAGTCCTTTTAGCAATCAGCCCCAGCATTTT	CASSPFSNQPQHF
TRBJ1-1	NA	few	TRBV11-2	12	TGTGCCAGCAAAGGGGCGTACGCTGAAGCTTTCTTT	CASKGAYAEAFF